The following is a T cell receptor beta chain sequence with its context. This sample was taken from a study of CD8 T cells in Susac syndrome. With random hexamers, reverse transcription was performed on about 0.45 to 1 ug of RNA. One entry per CDR3 protein, called by TCRdb with MiXCR from the immunoSEQ multiplex PCR reads. The sample has about 210,000 distinct CDR3 sequences; 95% are singletons. The CDR3 runs to 15 residues. CDR1 and CDR2 from the germline V gene are GTSNPN and SVGIG (reference sequence). Trimming cost V 2 bases and J 0 bases; bases outside gene matches: 4. The TCR comes from a human donor with multiple sclerosis. The chain carries TRBV30 and TRBJ2-3; 8 nucleotides agree with TRBD1. Sample: CD4+ T cells from PBMCs. CDR3 coding DNA: TGTGCCTGGAGTCCTGGACAGGGAAGCACAGATACGCAGTATTTT. Protein product: CAWSPGQGSTDTQYF.